This paragraph covers one T cell receptor beta chain sequence. The antigen is not known. The record originates from a study of T cell repertoires in cytomegalovirus infection. Study background: In the study, CMV epitopes included recently identified HLA-C-restricted and well-studied HLA-B-restricted ones. The study, taken as a whole, reports: Clonotypes of TCR beta that were HLA-C-restricted and CMV-specific dominated the ex vivo response.

The J segment lost 4 bases and the V segment lost 4 bases, leaving 10 bases of the junction unmatched. From germline, CDR1 is MNHEY and CDR2 SMNVEV (reference sequence). The CDR3 spans 17 residues. TCRdb called the reads again in MiXCR, with one record for every CDR3 protein. The sample includes fewer than 1,000,000 distinct CDR3 sequences, approximately 30% of them seen just once. This receptor was obtained from a human donor in good health (CMV status not recorded). Some clones in this sample may be carry-over from other donors' samples. Sequences were derived from cultured CD8+ T cells from PBMCs, sampled from culture after CMV antigen stimulation. The V and J genes are TRBV27 and TRBJ2-1; 10 bases agree with TRBD2. This chain's CDR3 is CASSSLGSGGVYNEQFF. The CDR3 DNA sequence: TGTGCCAGCAGTTCGCTGGGGAGCGGGGGGGTATACAATGAGCAGTTCTTC.